One and the same sample provided the 31 T cell receptor beta chains below, sequenced in a study of shared clonotypes between healthy human individuals. TCRdb keeps only in-frame clones here, not all; method: immunoSEQ multiplex PCR. The top ten hold over 10% of the sample, which has roughly 450,000 clones, 75% to 85% seen once. Sequencing was done on a sample of PBMCs. All receptors derive from a woman aged 40 to 50 in good health. Some clones in this sample may be carry-over from other donors' samples.

This clone was seen more than once but under ten times. This CDR3 is also generated by other DNA sequences in the sample. The genes are TRBV2 and TRBJ2-7, with 8 bases identical to TRBD1. CDR1 is SNHLY and CDR2 is FYNNEI in the germline V gene. The CDR3 extends over 14 amino acids. Trimming cost V 6 bases and J 0 bases; bases outside gene matches: 4. CDR3: CASSWTGTSYEQYF. The CDR3 region has the DNA TGTGCCAGCAGCTGGACAGGGACCTCCTACGAGCAGTACTTC. The complete variable domain, with remaining parts taken from reference TRBV2 and TRBJ2-7, reads EPEVTQTPSHQVTQMGQEVILRCVPISNHLYFYWYRQILGQKVEFLVSFYNNEISEKSEIFDDQFSVERPDGSNFTLKIRSTKLEDSAMYFCASSWTGTSYEQYFGPGTRLTVT.

V usage is TRBV15 and J usage is TRBJ1-5, with a tentative D call TRBD1 (6 bases). The germline CDR1 and CDR2 sequences are LNHNV and YYDKDF (reference sequence). The length of the CDR3 is 15 residues. V was pared by 2 bases and J by 5 bases, with 13 bases between. DNA for the CDR3: TGTGCCACCAGCAGAACGAGAGCAGGGGATCAGCCCCAGCATTTT. This translates into CATSRTRAGDQPQHF. The full variable domain, in which reference TRBV15 and TRBJ1-5 provide the parts outside the CDR3, is DAMVIQNPRYQVTQFGKPVTLSCSQTLNHNVMYWYQQKSSQAPKLLFHYYDKDFNNEADTPDNFQSRRPNTSFCFLDIRSPGLGDTAMYLCATSRTRAGDQPQHFGDGTRLSIL.

The genes are TRBV19 and TRBJ2-7; the match to TRBD1 covers 9 bases. Trimming at V came to 3 bases and at J to 4 bases, leaving 7 bases not matched to a gene. Germline CDR1 reads LNHDA; CDR2 reads SQIVND (reference sequence). CDR3 size: 15 residues. The CDR3 sequence: CASSIFSGQGYEQYF. CDR3 DNA sequence: TGTGCCAGTAGTATTTTCTCCGGACAGGGGTACGAGCAGTACTTC.

This chain joins TRBV19 and TRBJ1-5, with 9 bases identical to TRBD1. Germline CDR1 and CDR2: LNHDA and SQIVND (reference sequence). The CDR3 sequence is 15 residues long. Unmatched junction bases numbered 2, after V lost 4 bases and J lost 1 base. CDR3 sequence (DNA): TGTGCCAGTAGTAGGGACAGGGTAAGCAATCAGCCCCAGCATTTT. As protein: CASSRDRVSNQPQHF.

V is TRBV29-1 and J is TRBJ2-3; D is unclear. The CDR3 totals 13 residues. V gave up 4 bases and J gave up 2 bases, with 10 bases separating them. CDR1 SQVTM and CDR2 ANQGSEA come from the germline V gene. CDR3 sequence reads: CSVVVLSTDTQYF. The DNA for the CDR3 is TGCAGCGTTGTTGTACTGTCCACAGATACGCAGTATTTT.

The rearrangement links TRBV28 to TRBJ1-5; D uncertain. The CDR3 is 14 residues long. Trimming cost V 4 bases and J 1 base, with 8 bases left between them. Germline values: CDR1 MDHEN, CDR2 SYDVKM. The CDR3 DNA reads TGTGCCAGCAGTTCGCCGGGGAGCAATCAGCCCCAGCATTTT. Protein product: CASSSPGSNQPQHF.

The V and J genes are TRBV19 and TRBJ1-1, with D perhaps matching TRBD1 (6 bases). Germline CDR1 and CDR2: LNHDA and SQIVND (reference sequence). The CDR3 totals 15 residues. V lost 2 bases to trimming and J lost 1 base, with 11 bases between them. The CDR3: CASSITGSRNTEAFF. The CDR3 DNA follows: TGTGCCAGTAGTATAACAGGGTCGAGGAACACTGAAGCTTTCTTT.

The chain carries TRBV28 and TRBJ2-7; D ambiguous. CDR1 and CDR2 (germline): MDHEN, SYDVKM. CDR3 size: 10 residues. The V end was cut by 10 bases, the J end by 5 bases, with 9 bases between. CDR3 amino acids: CATSADEQYF. CDR3 nucleotides: TGTGCCACCTCCGCAGACGAGCAGTACTTC. The full variable domain, in which reference TRBV28 and TRBJ2-7 provide the parts outside the CDR3, is DVKVTQSSRYLVKRTGEKVFLECVQDMDHENMFWYRQDPGLGLRLIYFSYDVKMKEKGDIPEGYSVSREKKERFSLILESASTNQTSMYLCATSADEQYFGPGTRLTVT.

In its sample, this clone was seen once. The J gene is TRBJ1-4, the V gene TRBV29-1, with D maybe TRBD1 (6 bases). This CDR3 region has 15 residues. CDR1 is SQVTM, CDR2 ANQGSEA, per germline. Trimming removed 4 bases from V and 5 bases from J, with 17 bases in between. CDR3: CSVGATQGSNEKLFF. The CDR3 DNA reads as TGCAGCGTTGGCGCCACACAGGGATCGAATGAAAAACTGTTTTTT.

The CDR3 protein is CASSYGTQETQYF. CDR3 nucleotide sequence: TGTGCCAGCAGCTACGGGACACAAGAGACCCAGTACTTC. This chain uses TRBV11-1 with TRBJ2-5; a weak D match, TRBD1 (6 bases). Trimming stripped 4 bases from V and 2 bases from J, with 8 bases between. This CDR3 has 13 residues. Germline CDR1 reads SGHAT; CDR2 reads FQDESV (reference sequence). The full variable domain, completed using reference TRBV11-1 and TRBJ2-5, is EAEVAQSPRYKITEKSQAVAFWCDPISGHATLYWYRQILGQGPELLVQFQDESVVDDSQLPKDRFSAERLKGVDSTLKIQPAELGDSAMYLCASSYGTQETQYFGPGTRLLVL.

A single count supports this clone. This chain joins TRBV11-3 and TRBJ2-5; TRBD1 is a possible D gene (5 bases). The DNA end is a closer match to TRBJ2-7, so the J assignment may be wrong. The CDR3 consists of 13 residues. Germline-derived CDR1 and CDR2 are SGHNT and YENEEA. This CDR3 is CASSLGTKDEQYF. In DNA form, the CDR3 reads TGTGCCAGCAGCTTAGGGACAAAGGACGAGCAGTACTTC.

V is TRBV28 and J is TRBJ1-6; possibly TRBD1 for D (5 bases). The CDR3 length is 14 residues. The germline V and J ends were trimmed by 3 bases and 7 bases, with 10 bases remaining between them. Germline values: CDR1 MDHEN, CDR2 SYDVKM. The CDR3 is CASSLLQENSPLHF. The CDR3 nucleotides are TGTGCCAGCAGTTTGTTACAGGAAAATTCACCCCTCCACTTT.

This clone was detected only a few times. The chain recombines TRBV19 with TRBJ1-4; no clear D. The CDR3 spans 13 residues. Germline V gives CDR1 LNHDA, CDR2 SQIVND (reference sequence). V lost 6 bases, J lost 4 bases, and 9 bases lay in between. CDR3 sequence: CASREGGNEKLFF. The CDR3 nucleotides are TGTGCCAGTAGGGAGGGAGGTAATGAAAAACTGTTTTTT.

V usage is TRBV7-8 and J usage is TRBJ2-5; 10 positions match TRBD2. Trimming removed 5 bases from V and 9 bases from J; junction bases left unmatched: 12. Germline lookup yields CDR1 SGHVS and CDR2 FQNEAQ. The CDR3 runs to 15 residues. In DNA, the CDR3 is TGTGCCAGCAGCGCCAGCGGGAGGGCCTCTGTGGCCCAGTACTTC. This encodes CASSASGRASVAQYF.

V gene TRBV4-3 combines with J gene TRBJ2-5; TRBD2 might be the D (6 bases). This CDR3 has 15 amino acids. Between the trimmed V and J ends, which lost 1 base and 4 bases, there was a span of 13 bases. CDR1 and CDR2 from the germline V gene are LGHNA and YSLEER. CDR3 sequence: CASSQGDSRVETQYF. CDR3 coding DNA: TGCGCCAGCAGCCAAGGGGACTCCCGGGTAGAGACCCAGTACTTC.

Of note for this clone: This sequence may be a read error, since a much larger clone differs from it by one base. The chain recombines TRBV6-1 with TRBJ2-3; D uncertain. Germline CDR1 is MNHNS and CDR2 is SASEGT. This CDR3 spans 14 amino acids. The CDR3 reads CASSLDVSTDAQYF. Written as DNA, the CDR3 is TGTGCCAGCAGTTTGGACGTTAGCACAGATGCGCAGTATTTT.

CDR3 residues: CASGIAKEGLAPYEQYF. CDR3 DNA: TGCGCCAGCGGAATTGCAAAGGAAGGGCTAGCGCCCTACGAGCAGTACTTC. The chain carries TRBV5-1 and TRBJ2-7, with D perhaps TRBD2 (6 bases). Trimming took 7 bases from V and 2 from J, leaving 25 bases between them. This CDR3 has 17 amino acids. Per the germline V gene, CDR1 is SGHRS and CDR2 is YFSETQ.

This clone was detected a few times. The chain employs TRBV5-1 and TRBJ2-3, with unresolved D. The V gene's germline CDR1 is SGHRS and CDR2 YFSETQ. The CDR3 contains 15 residues. The V gene lost 0 bases and the J gene lost 0 bases, with 8 bases spanning the gap. CDR3 sequence (DNA): TGCGCCAGCAGCTTGGATTTCGAGAGCACAGATACGCAGTATTTT. Encoded protein: CASSLDFESTDTQYF.

This clone was detected once. The V call is TRBV7-9, the J call TRBJ1-2, with TRBD1 as a possible D gene (6 bases). Germline loops: CDR1 SEHNR, CDR2 FQNEAQ (reference sequence). With 7 bases removed from V and 8 bases from J, the gap between germline ends came to 20 bases. This CDR3 has 14 amino acids. CDR3 region: CASTSKADSYGYTF. CDR3 nucleotides: TGTGCCAGCACCTCGAAAGCGGACAGCTACGGCTACACCTTC.

The gene calls are TRBV7-3 and TRBJ2-2, with TRBD2 as a possible D gene (5 bases). The V gene's germline CDR1 is SGHTA and CDR2 FQGTGA. There are 15 residues in the CDR3. Trimming pared 1 base from V and 7 bases from J, leaving 13 bases between. The CDR3 DNA reads as TGTGCCAGCAGCTTAATAGTCGGGGATGGCGGGGAGCTGTTTTTT. This gives the protein CASSLIVGDGGELFF.

As to this clone: Other DNA sequences in the same sample also yield this CDR3. The chain recombines TRBV27 with TRBJ2-7; 11 nucleotides line up with TRBD2. Germline V CDR1 and CDR2: MNHEY, SMNVEV (reference sequence). CDR3 size: 15 residues. The V and J ends lost 2 bases and 0 bases, in that order; junction bases with no gene match: 0. The DNA of the CDR3 is TGTGCCAGCAGTTTAGGGACTAGCGGCTCCTACGAGCAGTACTTC. Amino acids: CASSLGTSGSYEQYF.

This clone was seen once. The chain has TRBV28 and TRBJ2-3, with D perhaps TRBD1 (5 bases). The CDR3 sequence is 12 residues long. Germline V gene lookup returns CDR1 MDHEN and CDR2 SYDVKM. The V end was cut by 4 bases, the J end by 7 bases, with 9 bases between. CDR3 sequence: CASSSQGNTQYF. CDR3 DNA sequence: TGTGCCAGCAGTTCTCAGGGAAATACGCAGTATTTT. Full variable domain (rest looked up from reference TRBV28 and TRBJ2-3): DVKVTQSSRYLVKRTGEKVFLECVQDMDHENMFWYRQDPGLGLRLIYFSYDVKMKEKGDIPEGYSVSREKKERFSLILESASTNQTSMYLCASSSQGNTQYFGPGTRLTVL.

J is TRBJ2-7 and V is TRBV19, with D tentatively TRBD2 (6 bases). Trimming took off 7 bases at V and 6 bases at J, with 19 bases between the two ends. The CDR3 covers 14 residues. The germline gives CDR1 LNHDA, CDR2 SQIVND (reference sequence). CDR3 protein: CASTEYAGGSEQYF. For the CDR3, the DNA is TGTGCCAGTACTGAATACGCCGGGGGATCCGAGCAGTACTTC.

The chain recombines TRBV9 with TRBJ2-1, with 9 bases aligning to TRBD2. Germline CDR1 and CDR2: SGDLS and YYNGEE. The V gene end was trimmed by 0 bases and the J gene end by 10 bases; junction bases not matched to a gene: 11. This CDR3 has 16 amino acids. The CDR3 loop reads CASSVGGLAGPEEQFF. As DNA, the CDR3 is TGTGCCAGCAGCGTAGGAGGCCTAGCGGGGCCTGAAGAGCAGTTCTTC.

The chain has TRBV6-5 and TRBJ2-3, with TRBD2 as a possible D gene (5 bases). In germline, CDR1 is MNHEY, CDR2 SVGAGI. V was cut by 4 bases and J by 1 base, with 15 bases left in between. The CDR3 is made up of 16 amino acids. The CDR3 bases are TGTGCCAGCAGTTCCCTCCGGACTGCCCGCACAGATACGCAGTATTTT. Its translation is CASSSLRTARTDTQYF.

The J gene is TRBJ1-5, the V gene TRBV7-8; the D gene is possibly TRBD1 (5 bases). The CDR3 is 16 residues long. Germline V gives CDR1 SGHVS, CDR2 FQNEAQ. The ends were cut back, 2 bases at V and 3 bases at J, with 14 bases in the middle. CDR3 nucleotides: TGTGCCAGCAGCTTATCCCGGACACTGACCAATCAGCCCCAGCATTTT. Translation gives CASSLSRTLTNQPQHF. The entire variable domain, with the rest obtained from reference TRBV7-8 and TRBJ1-5, is as follows: GAGVSQSPRYKVAKRGQDVALRCDPISGHVSLFWYQQALGQGPEFLTYFQNEAQLDKSGLPSDRFFAERPEGSVSTLKIQRTQQEDSAVYLCASSLSRTLTNQPQHFGDGTRLSIL.

In the case of this clone: Additional DNA sequences in this sample encode the identical CDR3. The chain recombines TRBV28 with TRBJ2-7, with 7 bases that match TRBD1. The CDR3 contains 13 residues. Germline V gene sequence: CDR1 MDHEN, CDR2 SYDVKM. V was clipped by 6 bases and J by 4 bases; unmatched bases: 6. This CDR3 is CASRPGQTYEQYF. CDR3 DNA: TGTGCCAGCAGACCGGGACAGACTTACGAGCAGTACTTC.

The V gene is TRBV6-6, the J gene TRBJ2-1; either TRBD1 or TRBD2 may fit D (5 bases each). Between the trimmed V and J ends, which lost 4 bases and 9 bases, there was a span of 13 bases. Germline CDR1 and CDR2: MNHNY and SVGAGI (reference sequence). This CDR3 region has 13 residues. The CDR3 coding sequence is TGTGCCAGCAGTTCATCGGGACCTGGTGAGCAGTTCTTC. Translation: CASSSSGPGEQFF.

The chain has TRBV4-1 and TRBJ2-2; TRBD2 matches at 9 bases. CDR1 and CDR2 (germline): MGHRA, YSYEKL. The V gene end was trimmed by 1 base and the J gene end by 5 bases; junction bases not matched to a gene: 5. The CDR3 is made up of 16 amino acids. The CDR3 DNA reads TGCGCCAGCAGCCAAGTTAGCGGGAGTTTGACCGGGGAGCTGTTTTTT. This encodes CASSQVSGSLTGELFF.

The V call is TRBV18, the J call TRBJ1-5; no definite D call. Trimming took off 4 bases at V and 4 bases at J, with 8 bases between the two ends. The CDR3 covers 13 residues. CDR1 and CDR2 (germline): KGHSH, LQKENI. CDR3 protein: CASSQGQNQPQHF. The CDR3 region has the DNA TGTGCCAGCTCACAGGGCCAGAATCAGCCCCAGCATTTT.

This clone was observed at least ten times. The chain is built from TRBV15 and TRBJ1-1; D is ambiguous. V lost 3 bases, J lost 0 bases, and 11 bases lay in between. This CDR3 is built from 15 residues. Germline-derived CDR1 and CDR2 are LNHNV and YYDKDF (reference sequence). The CDR3 loop is CATSSGWPMNTEAFF. CDR3 bases: TGTGCCACCAGCAGCGGTTGGCCTATGAACACTGAAGCTTTCTTT. The whole variable domain, filled in from reference TRBV15 and TRBJ1-1, reads DAMVIQNPRYQVTQFGKPVTLSCSQTLNHNVMYWYQQKSSQAPKLLFHYYDKDFNNEADTPDNFQSRRPNTSFCFLDIRSPGLGDTAMYLCATSSGWPMNTEAFFGQGTRLTVV.